This is a list of T cell receptor beta chains from one sample in a study of blood T cells in healthy people across ages. TCRdb re-called the 5' RACE reads through MiXCR, storing one row per CDR3 protein. The sample shows 650,000 to 1,000,000 distinct CDR3 sequences, 30% to 45% of them seen only once. Sequenced: blood. The receptor set was obtained from a man younger than 30 in good health. Each CDR3 is given with its conserved first and last residue. Each record gives: D gene, J gene, clone size, V gene, CDR3 protein, CDR3 DNA. A D gene is named only where the DNA matches it firmly. Size values are once, few and many counts, or a class for expanded clones, and some rows have none.

D gene: TRBD1; J gene: TRBJ1-3; clone size: .; V gene: TRBV4-3; CDR3 protein: CASSQGVGLTGSGNTIYF; CDR3 DNA: TGCGCCAGCAGCCAAGGTGTCGGATTGACAGGGAGCGGAAACACCATATATTTT
D gene: .; J gene: TRBJ2-1; clone size: .; V gene: TRBV18; CDR3 protein: CASSLDGTGWNEQFF; CDR3 DNA: TGTGCCAGCTCCCTCGACGGGACGGGTTGGAATGAGCAGTTCTTC
D gene: TRBD1; J gene: TRBJ2-7; clone size: .; V gene: TRBV7-2; CDR3 protein: CASSSGPGGPYEQYF; CDR3 DNA: TGTGCCAGCAGCTCGGGACCAGGGGGCCCATACGAGCAGTACTTC
D gene: .; J gene: TRBJ1-2; clone size: few; V gene: TRBV9; CDR3 protein: CASETPGHRDGYTF; CDR3 DNA: TGTGCCAGCGAAACCCCGGGACACCGGGATGGCTACACCTTC
D gene: TRBD1; J gene: TRBJ1-2; clone size: .; V gene: TRBV29-1; CDR3 protein: CSVDRVGPHGYTF; CDR3 DNA: TGCAGCGTGGACAGGGTGGGACCCCATGGCTACACCTTC
D gene: .; J gene: TRBJ2-3; clone size: .; V gene: TRBV12-3/TRBV12-4; CDR3 protein: CASSLGGATDAQYF; CDR3 DNA: TGTGCCAGCAGTTTGGGGGGGGCAACAGATGCGCAGTATTTT
D gene: TRBD2; J gene: TRBJ2-4; clone size: .; V gene: TRBV12-3/TRBV12-4; CDR3 protein: CASSFMRGIQYF; CDR3 DNA: TGTGCCAGCAGTTTTATGCGGGGGATTCAGTACTTC
D gene: TRBD2; J gene: TRBJ2-5; clone size: .; V gene: TRBV4-2; CDR3 protein: CASSQEGVAGTETQYF; CDR3 DNA: TGTGCCAGCAGCCAAGAGGGGGTAGCGGGAACAGAGACCCAGTACTTC
D gene: .; J gene: TRBJ1-6; clone size: .; V gene: TRBV7-6; CDR3 protein: CASSLGEPGLNSPLHF; CDR3 DNA: TGTGCCAGCAGCTTAGGGGAACCGGGCCTCAATTCACCCCTCCACTTT
D gene: TRBD2; J gene: TRBJ2-5; clone size: .; V gene: TRBV6-2/TRBV6-3; CDR3 protein: CASSPRGEYKETQYF; CDR3 DNA: TGTGCCAGCAGCCCTCGGGGGGAGTACAAAGAGACCCAGTACTTC
D gene: .; J gene: TRBJ1-4; clone size: few; V gene: TRBV20-1; CDR3 protein: CSATGPNEKLFF; CDR3 DNA: TGCAGTGCTACCGGCCCAAATGAAAAACTGTTTTTT
D gene: .; J gene: TRBJ2-6; clone size: few; V gene: TRBV12-3/TRBV12-4; CDR3 protein: CASRGLGTGANVLTF; CDR3 DNA: TGTGCCAGCAGGGGGCTTGGGACTGGGGCCAACGTCCTGACTTTC
D gene: .; J gene: TRBJ1-2; clone size: .; V gene: TRBV7-2; CDR3 protein: CASSNRVEGLNYGYTF; CDR3 DNA: TGTGCCAGCAGCAACCGAGTAGAAGGGCTCAACTATGGCTACACCTTC
D gene: .; J gene: TRBJ1-4; clone size: few; V gene: TRBV15; CDR3 protein: CATGDEKLFF; CDR3 DNA: TGTGCCACCGGGGATGAAAAACTGTTTTTT
D gene: .; J gene: TRBJ2-7; clone size: .; V gene: TRBV20-1; CDR3 protein: CSAVTPGTDAYEQYF; CDR3 DNA: TGCAGTGCCGTTACCCCCGGGACGGATGCCTACGAGCAGTACTTC
D gene: TRBD1; J gene: TRBJ1-2; clone size: .; V gene: TRBV20-1; CDR3 protein: CSARDLTGQSNYGYTF; CDR3 DNA: TGCAGTGCTAGAGACCTAACGGGACAGAGTAACTATGGCTACACCTTC
D gene: .; J gene: TRBJ2-3; clone size: few; V gene: TRBV5-6; CDR3 protein: CASSPFGGGQDTQYF; CDR3 DNA: TGTGCCAGCAGCCCTTTCGGAGGGGGTCAAGATACGCAGTATTTT
D gene: TRBD1; J gene: TRBJ1-4; clone size: few; V gene: TRBV27; CDR3 protein: CASSLYRGGEKLFF; CDR3 DNA: TGTGCCAGCAGTTTGTACAGGGGTGGCGAAAAACTGTTTTTT
D gene: .; J gene: TRBJ2-2; clone size: .; V gene: TRBV20-1; CDR3 protein: CSAPDGIRNIGELFF; CDR3 DNA: TGCAGTGCTCCAGACGGGATTAGGAACATCGGGGAGCTGTTTTTT
D gene: .; J gene: TRBJ2-5; clone size: .; V gene: TRBV7-9; CDR3 protein: CASSFHTETQYF; CDR3 DNA: TGTGCCAGCAGCTTTCACACGGAGACCCAGTACTTC
D gene: .; J gene: TRBJ2-7; clone size: .; V gene: TRBV4-1; CDR3 protein: CASSQVVGSYEQYF; CDR3 DNA: TGCGCCAGCAGCCAAGTTGTGGGTTCCTACGAGCAGTACTTC